This record covers a single T cell receptor beta chain. Its antigen is currently unknown. 60 Vbeta and 13 Jbeta primers were used in PCR. The repertoire was sequenced with immunoSEQ multiplex PCR; TCRdb's copy has only in-frame clones and lacks some. The profile shows 95,000 to 110,000 clones, over 65% of them singletons. This specimen belongs to a study of cytomegalovirus exposure and HLA in healthy donors. Across the study: As released early, the data held approximately 80 million unique TCRs from HLA-typed donors. Findings of the study overall: Fewer N-insertions (relative to the roughly 670-donor mean) were reportedly seen in an Asian-associated ancestry cluster in a later analysis. Available immune exposure information was restricted to CMV serostatus only.

Germline V gives CDR1 SGHNT, CDR2 YENEEA. The ends lost 5 bases at V and 2 bases at J; junction bases unmatched: 5. The CDR3 has 15 amino acids. V and J are TRBV11-3 and TRBJ2-2; 7 bases align to TRBD1. The TCR originated in a woman in her 40s in good health and CMV-seropositive. The sample comprised PBMCs. The CDR3 loop is CASSQGQPNTGELFF. The CDR3 DNA is TGTGCCAGCAGCCAGGGACAGCCCAACACCGGGGAGCTGTTTTTT.